This TCR beta chain is from a study of Ad26.COV2.S vaccination and SARS-CoV-2 variants. Regarding the study as a whole: Vaccine recipients showed a spike-specific TCR breadth that was higher than in placebo recipients. Total T cell responses, in the TCR breadth and depth analyses, may have been underestimated.

With regard to this clone: Its matching antigen is unknown.

Regarding treatment: about 20 received Ad26.COV2.S at low or high dose, single or two shots; 5 received placebo; per-sample allocation not given. The samples were gathered on day 63 after the first injection of vaccine or placebo. Adults aged 18-55 years in Boston included the donor. An Ad26 vector carrying the Wuhan-strain SARS-CoV-2 spike served as the vaccine. Generated by immunoSEQ multiplex PCR, the TCRdb table keeps only in-frame clones and is missing some. The sample carries about 350,000 clones, around 88% recorded once. There are 15 residues in the CDR3. Per the germline V gene, CDR1 is KGHDR and CDR2 is SFDVKD. J lost 0 bases, V lost 6 bases, and 3 bases had no gene match.

The source material was peripheral blood, sampled in a trial of Ad26.COV2.S vaccine versus placebo. The rearrangement links TRBV24-1 to TRBJ2-1; 8 positions match TRBD1. This TCR was recovered from a person between 18 and 65 years old who received the Ad26.COV2.S COVID-19 vaccine or a placebo. CDR3 DNA sequence: TGTGCCACCAGTCCAACAGGGGGCTCCTACAATGAGCAGTTCTTC. This translates into CATSPTGGSYNEQFF.